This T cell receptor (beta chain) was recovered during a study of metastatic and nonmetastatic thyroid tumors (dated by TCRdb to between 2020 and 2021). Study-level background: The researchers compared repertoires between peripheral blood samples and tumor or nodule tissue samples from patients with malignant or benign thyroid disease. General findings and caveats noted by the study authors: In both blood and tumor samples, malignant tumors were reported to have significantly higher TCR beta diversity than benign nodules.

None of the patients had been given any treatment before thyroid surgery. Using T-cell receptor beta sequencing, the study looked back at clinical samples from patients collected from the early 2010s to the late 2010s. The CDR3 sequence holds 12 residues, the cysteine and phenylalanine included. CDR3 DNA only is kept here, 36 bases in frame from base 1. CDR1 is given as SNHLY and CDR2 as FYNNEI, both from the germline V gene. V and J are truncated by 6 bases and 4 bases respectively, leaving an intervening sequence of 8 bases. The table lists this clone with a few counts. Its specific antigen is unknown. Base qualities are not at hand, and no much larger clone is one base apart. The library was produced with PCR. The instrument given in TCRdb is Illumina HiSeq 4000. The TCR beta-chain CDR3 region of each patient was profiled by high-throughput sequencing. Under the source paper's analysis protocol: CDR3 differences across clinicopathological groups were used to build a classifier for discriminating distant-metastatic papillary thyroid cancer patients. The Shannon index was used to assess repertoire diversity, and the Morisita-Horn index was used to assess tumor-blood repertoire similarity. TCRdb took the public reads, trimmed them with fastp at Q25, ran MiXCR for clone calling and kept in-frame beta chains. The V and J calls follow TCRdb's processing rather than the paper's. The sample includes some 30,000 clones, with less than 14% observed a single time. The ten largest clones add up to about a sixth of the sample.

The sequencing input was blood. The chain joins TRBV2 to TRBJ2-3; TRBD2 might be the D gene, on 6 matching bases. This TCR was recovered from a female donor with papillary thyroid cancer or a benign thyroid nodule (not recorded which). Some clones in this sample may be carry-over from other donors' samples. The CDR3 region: CASRRLADTQYF. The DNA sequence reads TGTGCCAGCAGACGACTAGCAGATACGCAGTATTTT.